These 7 T cell receptor beta chains share one sample of origin, sequenced in a study of spatial heterogeneity in lung cancer. TCRdb redid the calling of the 5' RACE reads with MiXCR, one entry per CDR3 protein. This repertoire shows roughly 48,000 distinct CDR3 sequences, approximately 5.7% found once; its top ten account for around 10%. Described time point: sample taken at primary tumor resection. The sequenced sample was PBMCs, obtained at surgery. The receptors stem from a male donor with early-stage non-small cell lung cancer.

This clonotype has ten or more counts. One end of the junction fails to match germline, which may point to a read error. The V and J genes are TRBV10-3 and TRBJ2-3; no clear D. The germline CDR1 and CDR2 sequences are ENHRY and SYGVKD. There are 15 residues in the CDR3. CDR3 amino acids: CAMSGGSPSTDTQYF. The CDR3 DNA is TGTGCCATGAGTGGCGGATCCCCTAGCACAGATACGCAGTATTTT.

This clonotype is medium-sized. The chain recombines TRBV20-1 with TRBJ1-2, with D possibly TRBD1 on 5 matching bases. V lost 5 bases to trimming and J lost 6 bases, with 13 bases between them. The CDR3 spans 12 residues. Germline V gene sequence: CDR1 DFQATT, CDR2 SNEGSKA (reference sequence). The CDR3 nucleotides read TGCAGTGCTTACTCAGGGTCCCATGGCTACACCTTC. It translates to CSAYSGSHGYTF.

Worth noting for this clonotype: This could be a read error, since a much larger clone is one nucleotide away. The chain uses TRBV19 and TRBJ2-6; 7 positions match TRBD1. This CDR3 region has 18 residues. CDR1 LNHDA and CDR2 SQIVND come from the germline V gene (reference sequence). CDR3: CASSVPGQIPSGSNVLTF. The CDR3 coding sequence is TGTGCCAGTAGTGTTCCGGGACAGATCCCCTCTGGGTCCAACGTCCTGACTTTC.

In its sample, this clonotype was seen many times. The chain is built from TRBV20-1 and TRBJ1-6; D may be TRBD1 (5 bases). Germline V gene sequence: CDR1 DFQATT, CDR2 SNEGSKA (reference sequence). V was trimmed by 5 bases and J by 5 bases, leaving 19 bases between them. CDR3 length equals 16 residues. The CDR3 DNA reads TGCAGTGCTTCCACAGGCCATAGTTTGGATAATTCACCCCTCCACTTT. The encoded protein is CSASTGHSLDNSPLHF.

The table lists this clonotype with many counts. The chain couples TRBV28 to TRBJ2-2, with a tentative D call TRBD2 (6 bases). Per germline, CDR1 MDHEN and CDR2 SYDVKM. CDR3 size: 15 residues. With 6 bases removed from V and 9 bases from J, the gap between germline ends came to 20 bases. In DNA form, the CDR3 reads TGTGCCAGCAGGTCGGGGGACTCCCTTGCAAGGGAGCTGTTTTTT. As protein: CASRSGDSLARELFF.

Ten or more counts support this clonotype. J is TRBJ1-3 and V is TRBV7-9; a weak D match, TRBD1 (5 bases). The CDR3 totals 14 residues. V dropped 5 bases and J dropped 2 bases, with 10 bases sitting between them. The germline V gene encodes CDR1 SEHNR and CDR2 FQNEAQ (reference sequence). The CDR3 nucleotides are TGTGCCAGCAGCACCCAGGGTGCTGGAAACACCATATATTTT. Its protein product is CASSTQGAGNTIYF.

This clonotype appeared many times. The gene calls are TRBV29-1 and TRBJ2-1, with 9 bases that match TRBD2. The CDR3 runs to 15 residues. Germline V gene lookup returns CDR1 SQVTM and CDR2 ANQGSEA. Trimming removed 3 bases from V and 2 bases from J; junction bases left unmatched: 5. CDR3 sequence: CSVEGLAGTYNEQFF. CDR3 coding DNA: TGCAGCGTTGAGGGGCTAGCGGGAACCTACAATGAGCAGTTCTTC.